The entry below gives a single T cell receptor (beta chain) sequence along with its context. Its specificity is unknown. This sample is part of a study of T-cell memory formation after mild COVID-19. The authors produced TCR alpha and TCR beta cDNA libraries with sample barcodes and UMIs by 5'RACE using constant-segment primers. TCRdb re-called the 5' RACE reads through MiXCR, storing one row per CDR3 protein. This sample has 400,000 to 450,000 distinct CDR3 sequences, with about 20% found just once. Germline assignment: CDR1 DFQATT and CDR2 SNEGSKA (reference sequence). The V end was cut by 5 bases, the J end by 7 bases, with 11 bases between. CDR3 length equals 11 residues. General study results and limits: Chiefly within CM and EM were the contracting CD4+ clones; CD8+ ones were within EMRA.

This chain links TRBV20-1 with TRBJ1-1; no clear D gene. The sequenced sample was PBMCs or a T cell subset sorted from them (not recorded which). The TCR sequence derives from a man between 18 and 29 years old who had mild COVID-19 (a few samples of this study predate the infection). Cell type and time point are not known. This CDR3 reads CSAVRALEAFF. CDR3 DNA sequence: TGCAGTGCTGTCCGGGCTCTTGAAGCTTTCTTT.